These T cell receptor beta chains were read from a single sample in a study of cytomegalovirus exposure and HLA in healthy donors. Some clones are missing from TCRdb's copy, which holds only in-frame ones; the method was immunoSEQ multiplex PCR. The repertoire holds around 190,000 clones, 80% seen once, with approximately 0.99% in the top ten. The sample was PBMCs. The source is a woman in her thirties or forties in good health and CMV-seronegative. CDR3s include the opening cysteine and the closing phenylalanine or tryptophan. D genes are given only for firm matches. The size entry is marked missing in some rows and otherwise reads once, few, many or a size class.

CDR3 protein: CASSQAEIMNTEAFF
CDR3 DNA: TGCGCCAGCAGCCAAGCTGAGATAATGAACACTGAAGCTTTCTTT
clone size: -
V gene: TRBV4-1
D gene: -
J gene: TRBJ1-1

CDR3 protein: CASSSIAGGYNEQFF
CDR3 DNA: TGTGCCAGCAGCTCAATAGCGGGGGGTTACAATGAGCAGTTCTTC
clone size: -
V gene: TRBV27
D gene: TRBD2
J gene: TRBJ2-1

CDR3 protein: CASFSGSPYEQYF
CDR3 DNA: TGTGCCAGCTTCTCGGGGTCCCCCTACGAGCAGTACTTC
clone size: once
V gene: TRBV7-6
D gene: -
J gene: TRBJ2-7

CDR3 protein: CASSPRDRVVYEQYF
CDR3 DNA: TGTGCCAGTAGCCCCCGGGACAGGGTTGTCTACGAGCAGTACTTC
clone size: -
V gene: TRBV19
D gene: TRBD1
J gene: TRBJ2-7

CDR3 protein: CASSPSTLRDRQETQYF
CDR3 DNA: TGTGCCAGCAGCCCATCCACACTCCGGGACAGGCAAGAGACCCAGTACTTC
clone size: few
V gene: TRBV7-9
D gene: TRBD1
J gene: TRBJ2-5

CDR3 protein: CASRGGVGYTF
CDR3 DNA: TGTGCCAGCCGAGGAGGGGTAGGCTACACCTTC
clone size: -
V gene: TRBV19
D gene: -
J gene: TRBJ1-2

CDR3 protein: CASSIDLGLGGEAFF
CDR3 DNA: TGTGCCAGTAGTATAGATCTCGGGTTAGGGGGTGAAGCTTTCTTT
clone size: -
V gene: TRBV19
D gene: -
J gene: TRBJ1-1

CDR3 protein: CASSPGQGNSNQPQHF
CDR3 DNA: TGTGCCAGCAGCCCGGGACAGGGGAATAGCAATCAGCCCCAGCATTTT
clone size: -
V gene: TRBV7-8
D gene: TRBD1
J gene: TRBJ1-5

CDR3 protein: CASSPGQDSYEQYF
CDR3 DNA: TGTGCCAGCTCACCCGGACAGGATTCCTACGAGCAGTACTTC
clone size: -
V gene: TRBV18
D gene: TRBD1
J gene: TRBJ2-7

CDR3 protein: CASSYIEGAGEAFF
CDR3 DNA: TGTGCCAGCAGCTACATTGAGGGGGCCGGTGAAGCTTTCTTT
clone size: -
V gene: TRBV11-3
D gene: TRBD1
J gene: TRBJ1-1

CDR3 protein: CASSLSKIVGSGELFF
CDR3 DNA: TGTGCCAGCAGCTTATCCAAGATTGTTGGTAGCGGGGAGCTGTTTTTT
clone size: medium-sized
V gene: TRBV7-3
D gene: -
J gene: TRBJ2-2

CDR3 protein: CASSAGQGPYNEQFF
CDR3 DNA: TGTGCCAGCAGTGCGGGACAGGGGCCCTACAATGAGCAGTTCTTC
clone size: -
V gene: TRBV6-1
D gene: TRBD1
J gene: TRBJ2-1